This entry is about one TCR beta chain. Profiled with immunoSEQ multiplex PCR; TCRdb holds only in-frame clones, not every one. The data show more than 45,000 clones, approximately 93% seen once. Unmatched junction bases numbered 5, after V lost 6 bases and J lost 0 bases. This CDR3 spans 15 amino acids. CDR1 is MNHEY and CDR2 is SVGAGI in the germline V gene. The data derive from a study of control samples from healthy donors and cancer patients. The receptor was derived from a woman aged 45-60 years with head and neck cancer. The chain joins TRBV6-5 to TRBJ2-7; 10 bases match TRBD2. The sample taken for sequencing was PBMCs. The CDR3, as DNA: TGTGCCAGCAGCCATAGCGGGGGGAGCTCCTACGAGCAGTACTTC. Translating it yields CASSHSGGSSYEQYF.